The clone carrying this T cell receptor (beta chain) is medium-sized by share. The data originate from a study of low-dose radiotherapy and immunotherapy resistance in tumors. About the study: Cohort 2, a group dosed every two weeks at 1 Gy per fraction, received 13 Gy in total over 26 weeks. Every two weeks patients got nivolumab 240 mg flat dose, plus ipilimumab 1 mg/kg every six weeks, intravenously. On cycle 1 day 1, patients started four cycles of oral aspirin 300 mg daily.

cDNA synthesis used a TRAV/TRBV-specific primer set for both chains. Over 20 PCR cycles, TCRs were amplified from a constant-region primer and V-primer adapter. TCRdb recomputed calls from the reads with MiXCR, one row per CDR3 protein. The table has 8,500 to 10,000 distinct CDR3 sequences, roughly two fifths seen once. The CDR3 is 15 amino acids. Germline V gives CDR1 SNHLY, CDR2 FYNNEI. V shed 8 bases and J 5 bases; nucleotides not matched to a gene: 10. The study gave donors nivolumab, ipilimumab, aspirin, low-dose cyclophosphamide and low-dose radiotherapy. The sequence came from a human donor with advanced metastatic prostate, ovarian, gallbladder or colorectal cancer (not recorded which). This table probably holds off-target reads from a library built for another chain. V gene TRBV2 combines with J gene TRBJ2-5, with 11 bases identical to TRBD2. The CDR3 region is CASVLAGDQGETQYF. The CDR3 coding sequence is TGTGCCAGCGTACTAGCGGGAGATCAGGGGGAGACCCAGTACTTC.